The next 25 T cell receptor beta chains were all read from a single sample in a study of T-cell reconstitution after alpha-beta-depleted transplantation in children. During its preparation, the TCRbeta library received unique molecular identifiers. TCRdb re-analysed the PCR reads in MiXCR, keeping a single row per CDR3 protein. The sample has 700,000 to 850,000 distinct CDR3 sequences; roughly 16% are singletons. The specimen comprised PBMCs, mostly from graft donor cells, sampled 360 days after TCRalphabeta/CD19-depleted stem cell transplant. All receptors come from a male patient aged 10-17 years who had a stem cell transplant for acute lymphoblastic leukemia, so the T cells may come from the graft donor.

The chain has TRBV15 and TRBJ2-1; D gene uncertain. The CDR3 runs 15 residues. Germline V gene lookup returns CDR1 LNHNV and CDR2 YYDKDF (reference sequence). Trimming took off 4 bases at V and 4 bases at J, with 14 bases between the two ends. CDR3 sequence reads: CATSIRRASYNEQFF. Written as DNA, the CDR3 is TGTGCCACCAGCATCCGTCGGGCCAGTTACAATGAGCAGTTCTTC.

This clonotype came up many times. The V gene is TRBV29-1, the J gene TRBJ2-5; 10 nucleotides agree with TRBD1. The CDR3 extends over 14 amino acids. In germline, CDR1 is SQVTM, CDR2 ANQGSEA. The V segment lost 5 bases and the J segment 4 bases; nucleotides outside the gene matches: 7. The CDR3: CSVTGQGDGETQYF. CDR3 nucleotides: TGCAGCGTTACCGGACAGGGGGATGGAGAGACCCAGTACTTC.

The chain carries TRBV11-1 and TRBJ2-1; 7 bases are a match to TRBD2. From germline, CDR1 is SGHAT and CDR2 FQDESV (reference sequence). CDR3 size: 18 residues. With V trimmed by 3 bases and J by 9 bases, 20 bases remained unmatched. CDR3: CASSFFAGVAGDSGEQFF. In DNA form, the CDR3 reads TGTGCCAGCAGCTTCTTCGCTGGGGTGGCGGGAGATTCTGGTGAGCAGTTCTTC. Full variable domain (remainder filled in from reference TRBV11-1 and TRBJ2-1): EAEVAQSPRYKITEKSQAVAFWCDPISGHATLYWYRQILGQGPELLVQFQDESVVDDSQLPKDRFSAERLKGVDSTLKIQPAELGDSAMYLCASSFFAGVAGDSGEQFFGPGTRLTVL.

This clonotype turned up a few times. The rearrangement links TRBV15 to TRBJ1-3, with 8 bases lining up with TRBD1. The V gene end was trimmed by 4 bases and the J gene end by 0 bases; junction bases not matched to a gene: 5. This CDR3 has 16 residues. Germline V gene sequence: CDR1 LNHNV, CDR2 YYDKDF (reference sequence). The CDR3 bases are TGTGCCACCAGCATGGACAGGGCCACCTCTGGAAACACCATATATTTT. This encodes CATSMDRATSGNTIYF.

This chain uses TRBV7-9 with TRBJ2-3, with D unresolved. CDR1 and CDR2 (germline): SEHNR, FQNEAQ (reference sequence). Trimming stripped 5 bases from V and 1 base from J, with 16 bases between. The CDR3 length is 16 residues. CDR3 protein: CASSPTTYWGTDTQYF. The CDR3 coding sequence is TGTGCCAGCAGCCCGACGACTTATTGGGGCACAGATACGCAGTATTTT.

This clonotype was seen at least ten times. The chain's CDR3 is CASSFPPGTSADTQYF. The CDR3 DNA is TGTGCCAGCAGCTTCCCCCCCGGGACTAGCGCAGATACGCAGTATTTT. The chain uses TRBV7-6 and TRBJ2-3; 10 bases match TRBD2. V lost 3 bases and J lost 4; bases outside the gene matches: 7. Germline V gene sequence: CDR1 SGHVS, CDR2 FNYEAQ. The CDR3 runs to 16 residues. The whole variable domain, remainder taken from reference TRBV7-6 and TRBJ2-3, is GAGVSQSPRYKVTKRGQDVALRCDPISGHVSLYWYRQALGQGPEFLTYFNYEAQQDKSGLPNDRFSAERPEGSISTLTIQRTEQRDSAMYRCASSFPPGTSADTQYFGPGTRLTVL.

The V gene is TRBV5-1, the J gene TRBJ1-2, with D possibly TRBD1 on 6 matching bases. Trimming left V 0 bases short and J 4 bases short, with 16 bases between. This CDR3 is 16 amino acids long. Germline V lookup: CDR1 SGHRS, CDR2 YFSETQ. The CDR3, as DNA: TGCGCCAGCAGCTTGGTGACGGGGGCTGGCCCCTATGGCTACACCTTC. Its translation is CASSLVTGAGPYGYTF.

The table lists this clonotype with many counts. The chain combines TRBV6-5 with TRBJ1-5; a possible D gene is TRBD1 (6 bases). The CDR3 loop spans 14 amino acids. Looked up from germline, CDR1 is MNHEY and CDR2 is SVGAGI. V was trimmed by 4 bases and J by 4 bases, leaving 11 bases between them. The CDR3 DNA sequence: TGTGCCAGCAGTTTCAAAACAGGGAATCAGCCCCAGCATTTT. It is translated as CASSFKTGNQPQHF.

This clonotype was observed a few times. The gene calls are TRBV7-2 and TRBJ2-2, with 9 bases lining up with TRBD1. The CDR3 runs 15 residues. CDR1 is SGHTA and CDR2 is FQGNSA in the germline V gene. Losses at the gene ends were 2 bases for V and 7 bases for J; bases not matched to a gene: 5. The CDR3 DNA follows: TGTGCCAGCAGCTTAAACAGGGGGCATAGCGGGGAGCTGTTTTTT. Its protein product is CASSLNRGHSGELFF. The variable domain in full, with the rest retrieved from reference TRBV7-2 and TRBJ2-2, is GAGVSQSPSNKVTEKGKDVELRCDPISGHTALYWYRQSLGQGLEFLIYFQGNSAPDKSGLPSDRFSAERTGGSVSTLTIQRTQQEDSAVYLCASSLNRGHSGELFFGEGSRLTVL.

This clonotype has ten or more counts. The V gene is TRBV6-5, the J gene TRBJ2-2; 7 bases are shared with TRBD2. Germline V gene lookup returns CDR1 MNHEY and CDR2 SVGAGI. The CDR3 extends over 17 amino acids. J lost 6 bases, V lost 2 bases, and 12 bases had no gene match. CDR3 coding DNA: TGTGCCAGCAGTTACCCTCTAAGCGGGAAAGGTGCCGGGGAGCTGTTTTTT. As protein: CASSYPLSGKGAGELFF.

This sequence joins TRBV7-3 and TRBJ2-2, with 9 bases that match TRBD1. This CDR3 is built from 17 residues. Germline V gene data show CDR1 as SGHTA and CDR2 as FQGTGA. The J segment lost 6 bases and the V segment lost 4 bases, leaving 12 bases of the junction unmatched. The DNA for the CDR3 is TGTGCCAGCAGCTCACCCTACAGGGGGCAGTACCCCGGGGAGCTGTTTTTT. Encoded protein: CASSSPYRGQYPGELFF.

The J gene is TRBJ2-7, the V gene TRBV20-1; a weak D match, TRBD1 (6 bases). From germline, CDR1 is DFQATT and CDR2 SNEGSKA (reference sequence). This CDR3 spans 15 amino acids. V was pared by 0 bases and J by 7 bases, with 19 bases between. This CDR3 is CSARDPDRSIREQYF. CDR3 in DNA: TGCAGTGCTAGAGACCCGGACAGATCAATTCGGGAGCAGTACTTC.

The V gene is TRBV5-6, the J gene TRBJ2-3; 7 positions agree with TRBD1. V lost 2 bases to trimming and J lost 1 base; unmatched junction nucleotides: 7. The CDR3 consists of 16 residues. CDR1 and CDR2 from the germline V gene are SGHDT and YYEEEE. As DNA, the CDR3 is TGTGCCAGCAGCTTCGGGACAGCCTACCGCACAGATACGCAGTATTTT. It is translated as CASSFGTAYRTDTQYF.

The chain is built from TRBV9 and TRBJ2-7; D gene unclear. Between the trimmed V and J ends, which lost 3 bases and 0 bases, there was a span of 13 bases. CDR1 is SGDLS, CDR2 YYNGEE, per germline. This CDR3 is built from 15 residues. DNA of the CDR3: TGTGCCAGCAGCGGGCCCAGCAACCCCTCCTACGAGCAGTACTTC. This translates into CASSGPSNPSYEQYF.

This clonotype was picked up a small number of times. The V and J genes are TRBV20-1 and TRBJ2-1; TRBD1 matches 10 bases. This CDR3 has 13 amino acids. Germline V gene lookup returns CDR1 DFQATT and CDR2 SNEGSKA (reference sequence). Trimming removed 6 bases from V and 6 bases from J; junction bases left unmatched: 5. This CDR3 is CSARQGAVNEQFF. CDR3 coding DNA: TGCAGTGCGCGACAGGGGGCGGTCAATGAGCAGTTCTTC.

This clonotype was seen a few times. This CDR3 is CASSYSPGQETQYF. The CDR3 bases are TGTGCCAGCAGTTACTCTCCGGGACAAGAGACCCAGTACTTC. The chain is built from TRBV6-5 and TRBJ2-5, with a tentative D call TRBD2 (5 bases). Germline assignment: CDR1 MNHEY and CDR2 SVGAGI. The CDR3 runs 14 residues. Trimming removed 0 bases from V and 2 bases from J, with 7 bases in between.

This clonotype has more than one count but fewer than ten. The gene calls are TRBV12-3 or TRBV12-4 and TRBJ2-4, with D possibly TRBD1 on 8 matching bases. V gave up 5 bases and J gave up 3 bases, with 14 bases separating them. This CDR3 is built from 15 residues. The CDR3 is CASSPTGGVKNIQYF. The CDR3 DNA is TGTGCCAGCAGTCCCACAGGGGGGGTCAAAAACATTCAGTACTTC.

A few counts support this clonotype. The chain is built from TRBV11-3 and TRBJ2-5; 10 nucleotides agree with TRBD2. Germline values: CDR1 SGHNT, CDR2 YENEEA. Losses at the gene ends were 4 bases for V and 0 bases for J; bases not matched to a gene: 17. This CDR3 spans 20 amino acids. This CDR3 reads CASSSLKTGLARKYQETQYF. CDR3 nucleotide sequence: TGTGCCAGCAGCTCTCTGAAAACGGGACTAGCGAGAAAGTACCAAGAGACCCAGTACTTC.

This clonotype was seen at least ten times. This rearrangement joins TRBV29-1 to TRBJ2-2; 8 positions agree with TRBD1. V trimming: 6 bases; J trimming: 0 bases; junction bases outside the gene matches: 6. CDR1 and CDR2 (germline): SQVTM, ANQGSEA. The length of the CDR3 is 15 residues. The CDR3 DNA sequence: TGCAGCGTAGGGACAGGTATTCCGAACACCGGGGAGCTGTTTTTT. This translates into CSVGTGIPNTGELFF.

Only a few counts were recorded for this clonotype. The chain recombines TRBV6-1 with TRBJ1-4; the D gene is possibly TRBD1 (5 bases). V gave up 6 bases and J gave up 3 bases, with 8 bases separating them. From germline, CDR1 is MNHNS and CDR2 SASEGT. The CDR3 is 13 residues long. CDR3 region: CASRMTANEKLFF. The CDR3 bases are TGTGCCAGCAGAATGACAGCTAATGAAAAACTGTTTTTT.

The rearrangement links TRBV5-6 to TRBJ2-7; 8 bases line up with TRBD1. The germline gives CDR1 SGHDT, CDR2 YYEEEE. This CDR3 has 16 residues. V was pared by 0 bases and J by 4 bases, with 9 bases of the junction left unmatched. As DNA, the CDR3 is TGTGCCAGCAGCTTGGCGGGGACAGGAGGTGGTTACGAGCAGTACTTC. It translates to CASSLAGTGGGYEQYF.

The chain carries TRBV3-1 and TRBJ2-2; maybe TRBD1 (7 bases). Deletions cut 0 bases from V and 3 bases from J, with 23 bases between. This CDR3 spans 20 amino acids. Germline V gene data show CDR1 as LGHDT and CDR2 as YNNKEL (reference sequence). The CDR3 protein is CASSQEQGMEREQDTGELFF. Written as DNA, the CDR3 is TGTGCCAGCAGCCAAGAACAGGGGATGGAACGGGAGCAAGACACCGGGGAGCTGTTTTTT.

The J gene is TRBJ2-1, the V gene TRBV10-3; D is unresolved. CDR1 and CDR2 from the germline V gene are ENHRY and SYGVKD. This CDR3 contains 14 residues. Trimming cost V 0 bases and J 0 bases, with 3 bases left between them. The CDR3 DNA sequence: TGTGCCATCAGTGAGTCCCCCTCCTACAATGAGCAGTTCTTC. This gives the protein CAISESPSYNEQFF.

The table lists this clonotype with a few counts. This chain joins TRBV6-5 and TRBJ2-3, with D maybe TRBD2 (5 bases). CDR1 and CDR2 from the germline V gene are MNHEY and SVGAGI. V dropped 4 bases and J dropped 2 bases, with 25 bases sitting between them. The CDR3 sequence is 19 residues long. The CDR3 DNA reads as TGTGCCAGCAGTTCCCAACTAGTCGGCAGCGCATCATCCACAGATACGCAGTATTTT. This codes for CASSSQLVGSASSTDTQYF.

This clonotype was counted only a few times. The chain employs TRBV12-3 or TRBV12-4 and TRBJ2-1; D not resolved. Trimming cost V 3 bases and J 7 bases, with 10 bases left between them. The CDR3 is 13 amino acids. CDR3 DNA: TGTGCCAGCAGTTTCAGTACTTTGAATGAGCAGTTCTTC. Its translation is CASSFSTLNEQFF.